A selection of T cell receptor beta chains follows, all from one sample in a study of T-cell memory formation after mild COVID-19. Using its own MiXCR run on the 5' RACE reads, TCRdb lists one record per CDR3 protein. The sample comprises approximately 350,000 distinct CDR3 sequences, 25% to 30% of which are singletons, and roughly 14% rests with the top ten. The sequenced sample consisted of PBMCs or a T cell subset sorted from them (not recorded which). Source of these receptors: an adult woman who had mild COVID-19 (a few samples of this study predate the infection). Cell type and time point are not known. Each CDR3 is given with its conserved first and last residue. D genes are given only for firm matches. The listing skips clone size in some rows; elsewhere it reads once, few, many or a size class.

v_call: TRBV10-3
d_call: -
j_call: TRBJ2-7
clone_size: -
cdr3_aa: CAISPGTPMEQYF
cdr3_nt: TGTGCCATCAGCCCCGGGACCCCGATGGAGCAGTACTTC

v_call: TRBV7-2
d_call: -
j_call: TRBJ1-1
clone_size: few
cdr3_aa: CASSLARPRAGKSYTEAFF
cdr3_nt: TGTGCCAGCAGCTTAGCGCGACCCAGGGCAGGGAAATCGTACACTGAAGCTTTCTTT

v_call: TRBV7-8
d_call: -
j_call: TRBJ2-6
clone_size: few
cdr3_aa: CASSLFASGPGLPDSGANVLTF
cdr3_nt: TGTGCCAGCAGCTTATTCGCCTCCGGCCCGGGACTGCCCGACTCTGGGGCCAACGTCCTGACTTTC

v_call: TRBV7-3
d_call: TRBD2
j_call: TRBJ2-1
clone_size: -
cdr3_aa: CASSLSGGLDYNEQFF
cdr3_nt: TGTGCCAGCAGCCTCTCGGGGGGACTAGATTACAATGAGCAGTTCTTC

v_call: TRBV7-6
d_call: -
j_call: TRBJ2-3
clone_size: few
cdr3_aa: CASSFSRGLRDTSTDTQYF
cdr3_nt: TGTGCCAGCAGCTTCTCACGAGGCCTGCGGGACACGAGCACAGATACGCAGTATTTT

v_call: TRBV3-1
d_call: -
j_call: TRBJ2-1
clone_size: once
cdr3_aa: CASSQASTRGRTTEQFF
cdr3_nt: TGTGCCAGCAGCCAAGCGTCGACAAGGGGCCGTACAACTGAGCAGTTCTTC

v_call: TRBV29-1
d_call: TRBD1
j_call: TRBJ2-7
clone_size: many
cdr3_aa: CSVTGTGSYEQYF
cdr3_nt: TGCAGCGTCACCGGGACAGGTTCGTACGAGCAGTACTTC

v_call: TRBV28
d_call: TRBD2
j_call: TRBJ2-7
clone_size: few
cdr3_aa: CASSPILAGFYEQYF
cdr3_nt: TGTGCCAGCAGTCCGATACTAGCGGGATTCTACGAGCAGTACTTC

v_call: TRBV19
d_call: -
j_call: TRBJ1-2
clone_size: -
cdr3_aa: CASSPAGINGYTF
cdr3_nt: TGTGCCAGTAGTCCCGCGGGGATCAATGGCTACACCTTC

v_call: TRBV5-6
d_call: -
j_call: TRBJ1-2
clone_size: few
cdr3_aa: CASSLGLSAVDGYTF
cdr3_nt: TGTGCCAGCAGCTTGGGATTGTCGGCAGTTGATGGCTACACCTTC

v_call: TRBV20-1
d_call: -
j_call: TRBJ2-5
clone_size: many
cdr3_aa: CSARDLYQETQYF
cdr3_nt: TGCAGTGCTAGAGACCTGTACCAAGAGACCCAGTACTTC

v_call: TRBV20-1
d_call: TRBD1
j_call: TRBJ2-2
clone_size: -
cdr3_aa: CSARFGTGYTGELFF
cdr3_nt: TGCAGTGCTAGATTTGGGACAGGGTATACCGGGGAGCTGTTTTTT

v_call: TRBV12-3/TRBV12-4
d_call: TRBD1
j_call: TRBJ1-1
clone_size: -
cdr3_aa: CASSLRTGAEAFF
cdr3_nt: TGTGCCAGCAGTCTTCGGACAGGGGCTGAAGCTTTCTTT

v_call: TRBV28
d_call: -
j_call: TRBJ2-7
clone_size: -
cdr3_aa: CASSLESWQYF
cdr3_nt: TGTGCCAGCAGTTTGGAGTCGTGGCAGTACTTC

v_call: TRBV5-1
d_call: -
j_call: TRBJ2-7
clone_size: many
cdr3_aa: CASSLAGDSYEQYF
cdr3_nt: TGCGCCAGCAGCTTGGCCGGGGACTCCTACGAGCAGTACTTC

v_call: TRBV5-1
d_call: TRBD2
j_call: TRBJ2-7
clone_size: -
cdr3_aa: CASSLVREDYEQYF
cdr3_nt: TGCGCCAGCAGCTTGGTGCGGGAGGACTACGAGCAGTACTTC

v_call: TRBV24-1
d_call: -
j_call: TRBJ2-3
clone_size: few
cdr3_aa: CATSDFRFGRKGHTDTQYF
cdr3_nt: TGTGCCACCAGTGATTTTCGGTTTGGGAGGAAGGGGCACACAGATACGCAGTATTTT

v_call: TRBV12-3/TRBV12-4
d_call: -
j_call: TRBJ1-2
clone_size: -
cdr3_aa: CASSSRQSYGYTF
cdr3_nt: TGTGCCAGCAGTTCCCGACAGAGCTATGGCTACACCTTC

v_call: TRBV3-1
d_call: -
j_call: TRBJ2-7
clone_size: many
cdr3_aa: CASSQVAGLEQYF
cdr3_nt: TGTGCCAGCAGCCAAGTGGCAGGGCTCGAGCAGTACTTC

v_call: TRBV7-6
d_call: -
j_call: TRBJ1-1
clone_size: -
cdr3_aa: CASSKGRPNTEAFF
cdr3_nt: TGTGCCAGCAGCAAAGGACGTCCCAACACTGAAGCTTTCTTT

v_call: TRBV7-9
d_call: -
j_call: TRBJ1-1
clone_size: few
cdr3_aa: CASSTEGPWGQKADTEAFF
cdr3_nt: TGTGCCAGCAGCACTGAGGGTCCGTGGGGGCAAAAGGCAGACACTGAAGCTTTCTTT

v_call: TRBV9
d_call: TRBD2
j_call: TRBJ2-7
clone_size: -
cdr3_aa: CASSVDTSGAQHEQYF
cdr3_nt: TGTGCCAGCAGCGTAGACACTAGCGGGGCCCAACACGAGCAGTACTTC

v_call: TRBV15
d_call: -
j_call: TRBJ2-1
clone_size: few
cdr3_aa: CATSRPNGNEQFF
cdr3_nt: TGTGCCACCAGCAGACCTAACGGGAATGAGCAGTTCTTC

v_call: TRBV3-1
d_call: -
j_call: TRBJ2-5
clone_size: -
cdr3_aa: CASSQRPGSQYF
cdr3_nt: TGTGCCAGCAGCCAACGTCCGGGGTCCCAGTACTTC

v_call: TRBV20-1
d_call: TRBD1
j_call: TRBJ1-5
clone_size: -
cdr3_aa: CSARGGQGTYSNQPQHF
cdr3_nt: TGCAGTGCTAGAGGGGGACAGGGGACCTATAGCAATCAGCCCCAGCATTTT

v_call: TRBV20-1
d_call: TRBD2
j_call: TRBJ2-7
clone_size: few
cdr3_aa: CSAGTSGRRGAYEQYF
cdr3_nt: TGCAGTGCTGGGACTAGCGGGAGGAGGGGTGCCTACGAGCAGTACTTC

v_call: TRBV5-6
d_call: -
j_call: TRBJ1-1
clone_size: -
cdr3_aa: CASSPPVGSTEAFF
cdr3_nt: TGTGCCAGCAGCCCCCCCGTAGGTTCTACTGAAGCTTTCTTT

v_call: TRBV20-1
d_call: -
j_call: TRBJ1-5
clone_size: -
cdr3_aa: CSARVAGAYSNQPQHF
cdr3_nt: TGCAGTGCTAGAGTGGCGGGCGCCTATAGCAATCAGCCCCAGCATTTT

v_call: TRBV29-1
d_call: TRBD1
j_call: TRBJ2-7
clone_size: few
cdr3_aa: CSVARDRATYEQYF
cdr3_nt: TGCAGCGTTGCCAGGGACAGGGCGACCTACGAGCAGTACTTC

v_call: TRBV6-1
d_call: -
j_call: TRBJ1-1
clone_size: -
cdr3_aa: CASSPDRRNTEAFF
cdr3_nt: TGTGCCAGCAGCCCCGACAGGAGGAACACTGAAGCTTTCTTT

v_call: TRBV15
d_call: -
j_call: TRBJ1-4
clone_size: -
cdr3_aa: CATSRTYRDGFNEKLFF
cdr3_nt: TGTGCCACCAGCAGAACTTACCGGGACGGTTTTAATGAAAAACTGTTTTTT

v_call: TRBV5-1
d_call: -
j_call: TRBJ1-1
clone_size: few
cdr3_aa: CASSPPSNTEAFF
cdr3_nt: TGCGCCAGCAGCCCCCCATCGAACACTGAAGCTTTCTTT

v_call: TRBV3-1
d_call: -
j_call: TRBJ2-1
clone_size: -
cdr3_aa: CASSTQRDKYNEQFF
cdr3_nt: TGTGCCAGCAGCACTCAACGGGACAAATACAATGAGCAGTTCTTC

v_call: TRBV5-1
d_call: -
j_call: TRBJ1-1
clone_size: once
cdr3_aa: CASSFGGEGTEAFF
cdr3_nt: TGCGCCAGCAGCTTTGGGGGCGAGGGGACTGAAGCTTTCTTT

v_call: TRBV20-1
d_call: TRBD2
j_call: TRBJ2-1
clone_size: few
cdr3_aa: CSAPTSGRAGGNEQFF
cdr3_nt: TGCAGTGCTCCGACTAGCGGGAGGGCCGGAGGCAATGAGCAGTTCTTC

v_call: TRBV5-6
d_call: -
j_call: TRBJ2-7
clone_size: few
cdr3_aa: CASSLTSIEQYF
cdr3_nt: TGTGCCAGCAGCTTGACAAGCATCGAGCAGTACTTC

v_call: TRBV28
d_call: TRBD1
j_call: TRBJ2-1
clone_size: few
cdr3_aa: CASQEDGTGSYNEQFF
cdr3_nt: TGTGCCAGCCAAGAGGATGGGACAGGGTCTTACAATGAGCAGTTCTTC